This T cell receptor (beta chain) derives from a study of T cells in Graves' hyperthyroidism and ophthalmopathy. Whole-study results and caveats: Model output signaled ophthalmopathy a median roughly 6.5 months ahead of onset.

Ophthalmopathy cases met thresholds of Clinical Activity Score at least 3, NOSPECS grade at least 4 and duration under 3 months. Germline V lookup: CDR1 GTSNPN, CDR2 SVGIG (reference sequence). This CDR3 is built from 14 residues. Deletions cut 2 bases from V and 6 bases from J, with 14 bases between. This clonotype occurred many times. The antigen is undetermined. Amplified regions were TCR beta CDR3 sequences from RNA transcripts. TCR CDR3 regions were first amplified by RT-PCR with HTBI primers. TCRdb reanalysed the multiplex PCR reads using MiXCR and keeps one entry per CDR3 protein. The sample includes 550,000 to 700,000 distinct CDR3 sequences, about 14% seen only once; the top ten take about 4%.

The receptor was isolated from a woman in her thirties or forties with Graves' ophthalmopathy. The sample was blood. The J gene is TRBJ1-5, the V gene TRBV30; unclear D gene. The CDR3 sequence: CAWSSRTRSQPQHF. As DNA, the CDR3 is TGTGCCTGGAGTTCCCGGACGCGGTCTCAGCCCCAGCATTTT.